This T cell receptor (beta chain) was profiled in a study of T-cell reconstitution after alpha-beta-depleted transplantation in children. During its preparation, the TCRbeta library received unique molecular identifiers. TCRdb fed the PCR reads into MiXCR, producing one record per CDR3 protein. The top ten hold roughly 5% of the sample, which has 750,000 to 950,000 distinct CDR3 sequences, roughly 15% seen once. This clonotype appeared many times. Trimming stripped 1 base from V and 10 bases from J, with 19 bases between. The V gene's germline CDR1 is SGHVS and CDR2 FNYEAQ. This CDR3 has 15 residues. This sample comprised PBMCs, mostly from graft donor cells, obtained 360 days after TCRalphabeta/CD19-depleted stem cell transplant. The sequence came from a male patient under 18 who had a stem cell transplant for acute lymphoblastic leukemia, so the T cells may come from the graft donor. V is TRBV7-6 and J is TRBJ1-1, with D perhaps TRBD1 (5 bases). CDR3 in DNA: TGTGCCAGCAGCTTAGGGGGCGTACGGGGATCTGCAGCTTTCTTT. Amino acids: CASSLGGVRGSAAFF. Variable domain in full (rest from reference TRBV7-6 and TRBJ1-1): GAGVSQSPRYKVTKRGQDVALRCDPISGHVSLYWYRQALGQGPEFLTYFNYEAQQDKSGLPNDRFSAERPEGSISTLTIQRTEQRDSAMYRCASSLGGVRGSAAFFGQGTRLTVV.